Presented here are 5 T cell receptor beta chains from one specimen sequenced in a study of blood T cell repertoires in COVID-19. Data came from immunoSEQ multiplex PCR; TCRdb stores just in-frame clones and leaves some out. The repertoire has a few hundred thousand clones, roughly nine tenths of them found once; the top ten carry approximately 3%. Sequencing input: peripheral blood. The receptors were gathered from a woman aged 30 to 39 with COVID-19, enrolled during active disease.

CDR3 in amino acids: CASSRDRERTEAFF. CDR3 in DNA: TGTGCCAGCAGTCGGGACAGGGAGCGCACTGAAGCTTTCTTT. The chain couples TRBV6-5 to TRBJ1-1; TRBD1 matches at 9 bases. The CDR3 sequence is 14 residues long. The trim removed 5 bases at V and 4 bases at J, leaving 5 bases unmatched. Germline values: CDR1 MNHEY, CDR2 SVGAGI.

This clone was detected once. This sequence joins TRBV4-2 and TRBJ2-7, with 9 positions matching TRBD2. The CDR3 consists of 16 residues. Germline CDR1 reads LGHNA; CDR2 reads YNFKEQ. Germline trimming cut 4 bases from V and 3 bases from J; bases unmatched to any gene: 10. This CDR3 reads CASSPGASGGYYEQYF. For the CDR3, the DNA is TGTGCCAGCAGCCCGGGGGCGAGCGGGGGGTACTACGAGCAGTACTTC.

V is TRBV10-1 and J is TRBJ2-7; no definite D call. V shed 0 bases and J shed 2 bases, with 5 bases lying between them. Germline V gene sequence: CDR1 WNHNN, CDR2 SYGVQD (reference sequence). This CDR3 contains 13 residues. DNA of the CDR3: TGCGCCAGCAGTGAGTCCCGGGCCTACGAGCAGTACTTC. Its protein is CASSESRAYEQYF.

The chain joins TRBV18 to TRBJ1-2; D is perhaps TRBD1 (6 bases). The germline gives CDR1 KGHSH, CDR2 LQKENI. CDR3 length: 11 amino acids. V lost 4 bases and J lost 6, with 6 bases in between. The CDR3 here is CASSQGDGYTF. The CDR3 DNA reads TGTGCCAGCTCACAGGGGGATGGCTACACCTTC.

This clone occurred once. The V call is TRBV4-2, the J call TRBJ2-5, with D possibly being TRBD2 (6 bases). This CDR3 region has 16 residues. V lost 1 base and J lost 2, with 14 bases in between. CDR1 and CDR2 from the germline V gene are LGHNA and YNFKEQ. The CDR3 sequence: CASSQGVVLAQETQYF. The CDR3, as DNA: TGTGCCAGCAGCCAAGGAGTAGTACTAGCTCAAGAGACCCAGTACTTC.